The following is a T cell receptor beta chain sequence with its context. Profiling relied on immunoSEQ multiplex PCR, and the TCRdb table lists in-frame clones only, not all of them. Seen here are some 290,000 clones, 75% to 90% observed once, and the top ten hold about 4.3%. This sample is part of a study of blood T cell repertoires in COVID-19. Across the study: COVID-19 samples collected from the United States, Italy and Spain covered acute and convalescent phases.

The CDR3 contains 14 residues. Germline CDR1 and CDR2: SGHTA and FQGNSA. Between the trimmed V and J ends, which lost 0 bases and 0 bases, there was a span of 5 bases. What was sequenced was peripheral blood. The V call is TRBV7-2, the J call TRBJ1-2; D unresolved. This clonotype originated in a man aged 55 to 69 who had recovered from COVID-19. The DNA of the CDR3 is TGTGCCAGCAGCTTAGCGTCCACTAACTATGGCTACACCTTC. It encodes CASSLASTNYGYTF. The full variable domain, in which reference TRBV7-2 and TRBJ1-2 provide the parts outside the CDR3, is GAGVSQSPSNKVTEKGKDVELRCDPISGHTALYWYRQSLGQGLEFLIYFQGNSAPDKSGLPSDRFSAERTGGSVSTLTIQRTQQEDSAVYLCASSLASTNYGYTFGSGTRLTVV.